This T cell receptor (beta chain) was found in a study of post-analysis software for immune sequencing data. Overall study context: Included courses were relapsing-remitting and secondary progressive multiple sclerosis; progressive-relapsing multiple sclerosis was also included.

As to this clonotype: Its antigen is not identified.

Study-wide results and caveats: F measure clustering grouped samples strongly by preparation batch. TRBV5-6, TRBV5-1 and TRBV20-1 were among four or five TRBV segments more frequent in patients than controls.

The CDR3 has 15 amino acids. Germline loops: CDR1 DFQATT, CDR2 SNEGSKA (reference sequence). With V trimmed by 5 bases and J by 6 bases, 11 bases remained unmatched. Built from TCR beta cDNA, the libraries had unique molecular identifiers in them. In TCRdb, the PCR reads were re-called with MiXCR into one record per CDR3 protein. The sample yields 820,000 or so distinct CDR3 sequences, 53% seen once. The receptor's source is a girl aged 5-17 years with multiple sclerosis. The specimen was blood. The chain couples TRBV20-1 to TRBJ2-3; 10 bases map to TRBD2. The CDR3 loop is CSASGTSAKWDTQYF. In DNA, the CDR3 is TGCAGTGCTTCCGGGACTAGCGCCAAATGGGATACGCAGTATTTT.